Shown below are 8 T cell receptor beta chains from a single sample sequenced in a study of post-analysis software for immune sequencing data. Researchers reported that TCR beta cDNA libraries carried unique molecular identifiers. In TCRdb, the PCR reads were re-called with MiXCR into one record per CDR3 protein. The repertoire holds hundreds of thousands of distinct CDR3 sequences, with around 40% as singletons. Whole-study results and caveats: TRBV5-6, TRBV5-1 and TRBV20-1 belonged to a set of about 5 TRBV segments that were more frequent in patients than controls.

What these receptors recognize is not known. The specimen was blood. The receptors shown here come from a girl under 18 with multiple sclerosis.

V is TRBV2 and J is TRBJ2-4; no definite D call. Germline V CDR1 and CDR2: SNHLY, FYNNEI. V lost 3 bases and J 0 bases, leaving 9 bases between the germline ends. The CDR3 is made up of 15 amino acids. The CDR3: CASSDNGLAKNIQYF. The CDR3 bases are TGTGCCAGCAGTGACAACGGCCTAGCCAAAAACATTCAGTACTTC.

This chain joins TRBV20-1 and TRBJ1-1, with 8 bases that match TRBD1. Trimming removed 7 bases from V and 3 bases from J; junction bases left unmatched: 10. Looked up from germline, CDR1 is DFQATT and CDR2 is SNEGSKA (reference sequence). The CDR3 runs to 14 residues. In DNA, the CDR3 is TGCAGTGTCTCACAGGGGGTAGGGGACACTGAAGCTTTCTTT. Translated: CSVSQGVGDTEAFF.

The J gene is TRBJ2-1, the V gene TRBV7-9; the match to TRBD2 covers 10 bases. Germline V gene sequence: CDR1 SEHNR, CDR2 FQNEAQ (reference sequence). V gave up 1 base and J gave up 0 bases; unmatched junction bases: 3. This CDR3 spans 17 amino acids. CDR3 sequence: CASSLGGLASSYNEQFF. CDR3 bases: TGTGCCAGCAGCTTAGGGGGACTAGCGAGCTCCTACAATGAGCAGTTCTTC.

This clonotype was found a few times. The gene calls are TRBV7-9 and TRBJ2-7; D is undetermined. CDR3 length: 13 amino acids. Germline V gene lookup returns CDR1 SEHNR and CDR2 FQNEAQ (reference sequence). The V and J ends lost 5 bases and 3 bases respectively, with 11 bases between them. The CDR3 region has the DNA TGTGCCAGCAGCCGGGTTTCCCGCTACGAGCAGTACTTC. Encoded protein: CASSRVSRYEQYF.

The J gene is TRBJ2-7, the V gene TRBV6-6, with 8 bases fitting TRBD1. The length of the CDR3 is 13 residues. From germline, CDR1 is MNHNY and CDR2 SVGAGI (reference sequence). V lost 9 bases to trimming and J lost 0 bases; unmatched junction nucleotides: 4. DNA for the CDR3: TGTGCCAGTCAGACAGGGGACTCCTACGAGCAGTACTTC. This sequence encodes CASQTGDSYEQYF.

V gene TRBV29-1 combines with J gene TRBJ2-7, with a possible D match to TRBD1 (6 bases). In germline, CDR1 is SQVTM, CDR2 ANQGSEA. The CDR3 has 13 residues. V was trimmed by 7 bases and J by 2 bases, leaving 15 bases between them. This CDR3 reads CSATQGAAYEQYF. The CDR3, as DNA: TGCAGCGCTACACAGGGTGCGGCCTACGAGCAGTACTTC.

The chain's CDR3 is CASRTGTGNTEAFF. Written as DNA, the CDR3 is TGTGCCAGCAGGACAGGGACAGGGAACACTGAAGCTTTCTTT. This sequence joins TRBV28 and TRBJ1-1, with 8 bases lining up with TRBD1. The CDR3 consists of 14 residues. J lost 1 base, V lost 6 bases, and 4 bases had no gene match. In germline, CDR1 is MDHEN, CDR2 SYDVKM.

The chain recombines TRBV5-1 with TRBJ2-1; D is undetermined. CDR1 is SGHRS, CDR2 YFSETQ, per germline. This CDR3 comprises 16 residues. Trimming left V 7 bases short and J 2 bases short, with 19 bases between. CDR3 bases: TGCGCCAGCGGTCTACAGAGACATTTACCCTACAATGAGCAGTTCTTC. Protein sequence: CASGLQRHLPYNEQFF.